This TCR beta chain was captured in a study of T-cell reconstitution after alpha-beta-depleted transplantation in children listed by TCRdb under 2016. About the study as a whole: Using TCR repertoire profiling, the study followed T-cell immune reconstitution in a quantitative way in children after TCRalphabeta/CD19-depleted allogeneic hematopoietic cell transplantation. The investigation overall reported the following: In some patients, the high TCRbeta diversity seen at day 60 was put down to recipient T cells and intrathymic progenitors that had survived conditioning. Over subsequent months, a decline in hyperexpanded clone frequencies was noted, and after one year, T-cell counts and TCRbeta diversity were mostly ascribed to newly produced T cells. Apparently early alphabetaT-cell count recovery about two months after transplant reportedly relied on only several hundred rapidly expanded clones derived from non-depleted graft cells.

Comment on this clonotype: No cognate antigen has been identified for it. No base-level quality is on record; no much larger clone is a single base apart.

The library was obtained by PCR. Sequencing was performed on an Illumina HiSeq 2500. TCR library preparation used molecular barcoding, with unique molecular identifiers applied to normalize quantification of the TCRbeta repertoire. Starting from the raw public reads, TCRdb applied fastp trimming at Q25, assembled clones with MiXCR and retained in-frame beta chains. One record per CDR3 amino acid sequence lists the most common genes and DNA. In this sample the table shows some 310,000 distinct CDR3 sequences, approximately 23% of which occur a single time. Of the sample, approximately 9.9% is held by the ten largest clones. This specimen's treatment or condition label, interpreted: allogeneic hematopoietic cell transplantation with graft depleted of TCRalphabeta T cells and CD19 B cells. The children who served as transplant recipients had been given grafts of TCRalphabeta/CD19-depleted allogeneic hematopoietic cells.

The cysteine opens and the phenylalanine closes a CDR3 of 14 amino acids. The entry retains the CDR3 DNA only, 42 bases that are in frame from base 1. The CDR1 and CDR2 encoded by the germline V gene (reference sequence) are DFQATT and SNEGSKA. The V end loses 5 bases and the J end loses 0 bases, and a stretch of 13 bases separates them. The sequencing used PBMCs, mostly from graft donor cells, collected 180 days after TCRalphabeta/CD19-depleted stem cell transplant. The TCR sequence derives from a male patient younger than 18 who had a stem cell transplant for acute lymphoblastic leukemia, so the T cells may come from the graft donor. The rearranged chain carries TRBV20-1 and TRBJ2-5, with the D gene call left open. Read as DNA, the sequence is TGCAGTGCTCCCGCTCTCCCGTACCAAGAGACCCAGTACTTC. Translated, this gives CSAPALPYQETQYF.